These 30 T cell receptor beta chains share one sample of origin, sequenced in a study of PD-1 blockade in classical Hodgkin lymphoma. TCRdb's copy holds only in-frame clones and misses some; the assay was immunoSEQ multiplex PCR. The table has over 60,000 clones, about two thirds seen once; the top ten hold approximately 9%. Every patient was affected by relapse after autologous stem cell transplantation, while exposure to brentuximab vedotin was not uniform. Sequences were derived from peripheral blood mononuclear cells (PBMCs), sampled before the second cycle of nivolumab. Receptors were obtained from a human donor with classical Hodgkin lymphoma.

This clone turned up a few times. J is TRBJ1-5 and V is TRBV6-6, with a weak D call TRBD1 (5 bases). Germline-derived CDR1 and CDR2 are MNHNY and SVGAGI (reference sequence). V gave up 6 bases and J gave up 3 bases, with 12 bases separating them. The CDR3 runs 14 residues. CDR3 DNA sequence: TGTGCCAGCAGCAACCACAGGAACAATCAGCCCCAGCATTTT. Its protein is CASSNHRNNQPQHF.

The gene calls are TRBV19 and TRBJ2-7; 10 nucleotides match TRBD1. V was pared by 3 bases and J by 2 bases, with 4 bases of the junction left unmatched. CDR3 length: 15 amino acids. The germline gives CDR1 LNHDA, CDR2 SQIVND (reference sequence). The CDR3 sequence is CASSMTGGETYEQYF. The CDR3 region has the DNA TGTGCCAGTAGTATGACAGGGGGCGAGACCTACGAGCAGTACTTC.

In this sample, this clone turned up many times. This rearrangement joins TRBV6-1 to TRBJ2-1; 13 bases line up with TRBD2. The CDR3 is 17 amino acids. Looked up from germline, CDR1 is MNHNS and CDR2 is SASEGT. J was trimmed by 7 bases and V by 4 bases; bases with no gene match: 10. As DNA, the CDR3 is TGTGCCAGCAGTGCAGAACTAGCGGGAGGGCCTGTGAATGAGCAGTTCTTC. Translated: CASSAELAGGPVNEQFF.

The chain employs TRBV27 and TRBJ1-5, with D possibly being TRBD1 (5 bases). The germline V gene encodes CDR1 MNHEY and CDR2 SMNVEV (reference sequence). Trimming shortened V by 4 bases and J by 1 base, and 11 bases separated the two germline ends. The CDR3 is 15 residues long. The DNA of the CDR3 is TGTGCCAGCAGTTCAGGGACCGGGAGCAATCAGCCCCAGCATTTT. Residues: CASSSGTGSNQPQHF.

CDR3 nucleotides: TGTGCCAGCAGTTTATGGGGCAGAAACTATGGCTACACCTTC. Encoded protein: CASSLWGRNYGYTF. V gene TRBV6-5 combines with J gene TRBJ1-2; TRBD1 is a possible D gene (5 bases). The germline V and J ends were trimmed by 4 bases and 2 bases, with 11 bases remaining between them. Germline V gene lookup returns CDR1 MNHEY and CDR2 SVGAGI. This CDR3 contains 14 residues.

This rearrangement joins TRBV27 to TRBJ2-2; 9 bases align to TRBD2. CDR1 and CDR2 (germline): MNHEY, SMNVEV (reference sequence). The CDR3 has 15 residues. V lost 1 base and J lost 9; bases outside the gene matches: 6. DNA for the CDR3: TGTGCCAGCAGTTTATTGGCGGGAGGGCCCTGGGAGCTGTTTTTT. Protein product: CASSLLAGGPWELFF.

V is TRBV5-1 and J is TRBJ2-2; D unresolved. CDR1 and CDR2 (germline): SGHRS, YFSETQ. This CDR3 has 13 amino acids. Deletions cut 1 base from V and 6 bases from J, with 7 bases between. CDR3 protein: CASSLKGSGELFF. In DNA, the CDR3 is TGCGCCAGCAGCTTGAAAGGTTCCGGGGAGCTGTTTTTT.

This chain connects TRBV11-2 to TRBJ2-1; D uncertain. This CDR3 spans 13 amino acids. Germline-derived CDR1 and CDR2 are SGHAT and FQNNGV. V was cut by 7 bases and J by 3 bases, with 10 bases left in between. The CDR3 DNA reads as TGTGCCAGCAACCTTCCCGGCTACAATGAGCAGTTCTTC. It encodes CASNLPGYNEQFF.

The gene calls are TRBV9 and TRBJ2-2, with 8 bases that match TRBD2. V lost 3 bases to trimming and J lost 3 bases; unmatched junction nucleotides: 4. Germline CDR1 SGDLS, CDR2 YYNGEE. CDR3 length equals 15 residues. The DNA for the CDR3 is TGTGCCAGCAGCGCGGGAGGGGGTCACACCGGGGAGCTGTTTTTT. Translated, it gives CASSAGGGHTGELFF.

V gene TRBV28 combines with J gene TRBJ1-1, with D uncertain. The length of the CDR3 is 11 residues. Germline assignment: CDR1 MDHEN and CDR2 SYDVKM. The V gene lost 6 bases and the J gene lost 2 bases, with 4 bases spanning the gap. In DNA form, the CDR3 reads TGTGCCAGCAGACTCAACACTGAAGCTTTCTTT. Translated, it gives CASRLNTEAFF.

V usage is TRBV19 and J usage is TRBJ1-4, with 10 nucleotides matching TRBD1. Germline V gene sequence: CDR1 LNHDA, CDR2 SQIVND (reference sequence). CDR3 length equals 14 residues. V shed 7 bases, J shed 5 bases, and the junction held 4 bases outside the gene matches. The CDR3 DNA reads TGTGCCAGTATTGGACAGGGGGGGAATGAAAAACTGTTTTTT. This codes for CASIGQGGNEKLFF.

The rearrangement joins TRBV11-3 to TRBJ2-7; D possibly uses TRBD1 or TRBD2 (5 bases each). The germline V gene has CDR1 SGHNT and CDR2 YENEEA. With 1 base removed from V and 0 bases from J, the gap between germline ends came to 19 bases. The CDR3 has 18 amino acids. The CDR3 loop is CASSLGRRDGQSSYEQYF. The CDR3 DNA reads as TGTGCCAGCAGCTTAGGGCGACGGGACGGCCAGAGCTCCTACGAGCAGTACTTC.

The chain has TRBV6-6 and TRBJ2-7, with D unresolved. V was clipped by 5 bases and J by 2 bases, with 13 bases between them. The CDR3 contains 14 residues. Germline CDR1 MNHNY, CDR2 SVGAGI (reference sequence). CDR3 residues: CASSPPAPAYEQYF. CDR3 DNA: TGTGCCAGCAGTCCCCCTGCCCCGGCCTACGAGCAGTACTTC.

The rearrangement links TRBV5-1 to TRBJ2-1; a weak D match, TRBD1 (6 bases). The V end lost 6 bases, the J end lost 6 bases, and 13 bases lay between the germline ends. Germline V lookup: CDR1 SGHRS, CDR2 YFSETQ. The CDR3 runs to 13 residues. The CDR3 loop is CASNPDSINEQFF. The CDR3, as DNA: TGCGCCAGCAACCCGGACAGTATCAATGAGCAGTTCTTC.

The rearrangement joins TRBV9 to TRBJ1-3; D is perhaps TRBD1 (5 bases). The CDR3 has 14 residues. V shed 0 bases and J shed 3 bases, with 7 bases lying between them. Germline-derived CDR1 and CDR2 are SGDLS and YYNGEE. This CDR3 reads CASSVGGFGNTIYF. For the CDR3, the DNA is TGTGCCAGCAGCGTAGGGGGGTTTGGAAACACCATATATTTT. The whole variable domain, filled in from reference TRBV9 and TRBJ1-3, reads DSGVTQTPKHLITATGQRVTLRCSPRSGDLSVYWYQQSLDQGLQFLIQYYNGEERAKGNILERFSAQQFPDLHSELNLSSLELGDSALYFCASSVGGFGNTIYFGEGSWLTVV.

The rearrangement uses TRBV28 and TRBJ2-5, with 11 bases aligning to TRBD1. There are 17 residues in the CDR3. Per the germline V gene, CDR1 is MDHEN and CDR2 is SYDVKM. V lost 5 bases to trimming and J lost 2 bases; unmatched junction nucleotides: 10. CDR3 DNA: TGTGCCAGCAGTCCCGGGACAGGGGGTGCGGCTCAAGAGACCCAGTACTTC. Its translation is CASSPGTGGAAQETQYF.

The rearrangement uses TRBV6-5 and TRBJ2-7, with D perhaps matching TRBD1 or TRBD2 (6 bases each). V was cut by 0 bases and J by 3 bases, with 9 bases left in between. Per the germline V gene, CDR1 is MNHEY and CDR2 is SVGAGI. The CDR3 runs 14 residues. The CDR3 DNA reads TGTGCCAGCAGTTACTCGGGGGGCTACTACGAGCAGTACTTC. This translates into CASSYSGGYYEQYF.

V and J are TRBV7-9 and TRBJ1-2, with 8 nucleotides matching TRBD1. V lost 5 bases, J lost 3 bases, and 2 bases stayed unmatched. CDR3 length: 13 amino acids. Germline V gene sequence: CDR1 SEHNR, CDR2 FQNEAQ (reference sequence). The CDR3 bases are TGTGCCAGCAGCCCGACAGGGGACTATGGCTACACCTTC. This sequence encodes CASSPTGDYGYTF.

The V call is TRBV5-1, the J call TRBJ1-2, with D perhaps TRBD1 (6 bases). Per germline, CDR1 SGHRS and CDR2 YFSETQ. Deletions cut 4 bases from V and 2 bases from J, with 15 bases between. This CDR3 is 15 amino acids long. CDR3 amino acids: CASSPGAVSNYGYTF. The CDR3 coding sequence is TGCGCCAGCAGCCCGGGGGCGGTATCGAACTATGGCTACACCTTC.

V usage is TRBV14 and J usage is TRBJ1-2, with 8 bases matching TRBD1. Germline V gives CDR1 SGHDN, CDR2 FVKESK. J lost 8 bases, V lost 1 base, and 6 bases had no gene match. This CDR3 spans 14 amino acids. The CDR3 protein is CASSQAGRGLGYTF. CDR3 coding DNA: TGTGCCAGCAGCCAAGCGGGCAGGGGGCTGGGCTACACCTTC. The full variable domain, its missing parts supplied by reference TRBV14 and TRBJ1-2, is EAGVTQFPSHSVIEKGQTVTLRCDPISGHDNLYWYRRVMGKEIKFLLHFVKESKQDESGMPNNRFLAERTGGTYSTLKVQPAELEDSGVYFCASSQAGRGLGYTFGSGTRLTVV.

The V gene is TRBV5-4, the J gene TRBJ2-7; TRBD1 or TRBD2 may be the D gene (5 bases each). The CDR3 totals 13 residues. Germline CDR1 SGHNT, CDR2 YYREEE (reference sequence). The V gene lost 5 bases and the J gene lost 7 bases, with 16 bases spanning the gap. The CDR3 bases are TGTGCCAGCAGGGACGGGACCATGGGGGAGCAGTACTTC. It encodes CASRDGTMGEQYF.

The DNA for the CDR3 is TGTGCCAGCAGTTACGGTACCTATAGCAATCAGCCCCAGCATTTT. Translation gives CASSYGTYSNQPQHF. This chain links TRBV6-6 with TRBJ1-5, with D unclear. CDR1 is MNHNY and CDR2 is SVGAGI in the germline V gene (reference sequence). CDR3 length: 15 amino acids. V lost 2 bases and J lost 0, with 8 bases in between.

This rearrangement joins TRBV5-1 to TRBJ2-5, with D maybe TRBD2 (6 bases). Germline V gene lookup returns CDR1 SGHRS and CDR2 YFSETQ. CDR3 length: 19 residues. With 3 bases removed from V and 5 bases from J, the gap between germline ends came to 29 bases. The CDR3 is CASSSLGGSTGFFAETQYF. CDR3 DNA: TGCGCCAGCAGCTCCCTGGGAGGCTCGACGGGGTTTTTTGCGGAGACCCAGTACTTC.

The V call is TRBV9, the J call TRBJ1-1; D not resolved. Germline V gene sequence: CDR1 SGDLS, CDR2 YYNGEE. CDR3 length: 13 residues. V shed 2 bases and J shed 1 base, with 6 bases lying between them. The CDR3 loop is CASSVSPNTEAFF. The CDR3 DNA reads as TGTGCCAGCAGCGTGTCACCGAACACTGAAGCTTTCTTT.

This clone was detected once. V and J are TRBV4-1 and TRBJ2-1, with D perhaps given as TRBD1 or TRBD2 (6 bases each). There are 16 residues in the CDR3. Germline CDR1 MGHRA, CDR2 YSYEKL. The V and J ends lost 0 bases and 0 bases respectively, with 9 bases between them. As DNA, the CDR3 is TGCGCCAGCAGCCAAGAAGGGGGGCACTCCTACAATGAGCAGTTCTTC. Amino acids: CASSQEGGHSYNEQFF.

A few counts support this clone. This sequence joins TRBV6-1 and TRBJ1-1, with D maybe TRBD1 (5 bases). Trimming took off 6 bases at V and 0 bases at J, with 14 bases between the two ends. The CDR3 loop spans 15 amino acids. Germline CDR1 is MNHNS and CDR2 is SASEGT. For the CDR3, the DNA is TGTGCCAGCAGAGGGATTGGGGGGTTGAACACTGAAGCTTTCTTT. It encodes CASRGIGGLNTEAFF.

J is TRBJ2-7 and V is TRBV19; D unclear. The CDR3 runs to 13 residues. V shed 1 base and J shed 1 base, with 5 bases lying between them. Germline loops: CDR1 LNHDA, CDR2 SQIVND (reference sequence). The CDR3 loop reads CASSIVGSYEQYF. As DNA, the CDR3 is TGTGCCAGTAGTATAGTGGGATCCTACGAGCAGTACTTC.

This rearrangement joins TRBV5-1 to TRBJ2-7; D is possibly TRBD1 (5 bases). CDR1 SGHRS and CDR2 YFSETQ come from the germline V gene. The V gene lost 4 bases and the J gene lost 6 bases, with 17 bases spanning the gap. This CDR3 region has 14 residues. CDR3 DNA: TGCGCCAGCAGCGCCAACTCACAGGTATCCGAGCAGTACTTC. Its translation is CASSANSQVSEQYF. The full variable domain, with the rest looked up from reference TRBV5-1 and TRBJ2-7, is KAGVTQTPRYLIKTRGQQVTLSCSPISGHRSVSWYQQTPGQGLQFLFEYFSETQRNKGNFPGRFSGRQFSNSRSEMNVSTLELGDSALYLCASSANSQVSEQYFGPGTRLTVT.

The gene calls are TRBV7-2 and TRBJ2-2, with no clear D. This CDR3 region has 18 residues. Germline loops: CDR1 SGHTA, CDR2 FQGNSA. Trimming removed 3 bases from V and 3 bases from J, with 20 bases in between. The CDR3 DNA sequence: TGTGCCAGCAGCTTTGGCCCTTATCGGACCGGCGACACCGGGGAGCTGTTTTTT. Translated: CASSFGPYRTGDTGELFF.

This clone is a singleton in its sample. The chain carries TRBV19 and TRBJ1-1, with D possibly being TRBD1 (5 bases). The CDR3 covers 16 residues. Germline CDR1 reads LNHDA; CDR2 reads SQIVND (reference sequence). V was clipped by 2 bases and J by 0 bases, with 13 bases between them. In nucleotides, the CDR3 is TGTGCCAGTAGTATAAAGGAGGGACTCATGAACACTGAAGCTTTCTTT. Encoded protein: CASSIKEGLMNTEAFF.